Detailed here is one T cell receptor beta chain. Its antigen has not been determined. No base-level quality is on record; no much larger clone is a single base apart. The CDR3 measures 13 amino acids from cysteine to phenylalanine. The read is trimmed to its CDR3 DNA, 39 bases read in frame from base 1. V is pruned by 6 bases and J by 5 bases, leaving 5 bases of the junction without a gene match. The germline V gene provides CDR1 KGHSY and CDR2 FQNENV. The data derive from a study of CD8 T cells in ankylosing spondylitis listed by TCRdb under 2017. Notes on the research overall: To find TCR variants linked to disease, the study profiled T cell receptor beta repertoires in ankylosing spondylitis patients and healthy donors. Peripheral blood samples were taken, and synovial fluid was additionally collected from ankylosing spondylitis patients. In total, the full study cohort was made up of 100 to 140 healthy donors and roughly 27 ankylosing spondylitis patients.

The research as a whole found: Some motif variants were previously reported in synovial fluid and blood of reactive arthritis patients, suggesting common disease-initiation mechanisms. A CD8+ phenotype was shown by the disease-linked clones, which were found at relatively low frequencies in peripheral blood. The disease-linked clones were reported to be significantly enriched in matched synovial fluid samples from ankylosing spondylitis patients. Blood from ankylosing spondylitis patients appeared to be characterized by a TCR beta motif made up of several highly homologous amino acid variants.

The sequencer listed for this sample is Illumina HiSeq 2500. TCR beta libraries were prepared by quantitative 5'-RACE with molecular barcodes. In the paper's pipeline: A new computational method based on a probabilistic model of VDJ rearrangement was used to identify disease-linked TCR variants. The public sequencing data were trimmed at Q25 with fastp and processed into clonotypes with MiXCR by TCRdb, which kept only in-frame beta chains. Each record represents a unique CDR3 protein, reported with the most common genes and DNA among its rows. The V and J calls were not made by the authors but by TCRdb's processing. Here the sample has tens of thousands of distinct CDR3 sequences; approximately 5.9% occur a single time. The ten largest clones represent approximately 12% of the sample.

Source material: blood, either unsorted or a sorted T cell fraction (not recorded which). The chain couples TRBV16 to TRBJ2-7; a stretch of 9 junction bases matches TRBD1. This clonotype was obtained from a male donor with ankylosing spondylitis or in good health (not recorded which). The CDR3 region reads CASSWTGDHEQYF. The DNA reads TGTGCCAGCAGTTGGACAGGGGACCACGAGCAGTACTTC.